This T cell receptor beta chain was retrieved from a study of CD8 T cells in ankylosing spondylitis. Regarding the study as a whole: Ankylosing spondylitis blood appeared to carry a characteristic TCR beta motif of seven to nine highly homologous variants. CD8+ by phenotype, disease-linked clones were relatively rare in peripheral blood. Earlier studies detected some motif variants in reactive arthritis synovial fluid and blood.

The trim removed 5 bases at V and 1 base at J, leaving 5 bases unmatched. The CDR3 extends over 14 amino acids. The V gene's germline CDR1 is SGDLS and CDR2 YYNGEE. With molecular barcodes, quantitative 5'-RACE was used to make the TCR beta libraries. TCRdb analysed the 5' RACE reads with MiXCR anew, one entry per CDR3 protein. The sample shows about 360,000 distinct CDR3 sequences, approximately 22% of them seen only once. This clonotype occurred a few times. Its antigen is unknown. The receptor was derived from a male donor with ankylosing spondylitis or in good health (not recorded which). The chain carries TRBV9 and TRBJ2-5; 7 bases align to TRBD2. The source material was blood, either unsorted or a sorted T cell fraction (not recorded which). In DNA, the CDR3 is TGTGCCAGCAGTGATGGGGGGGGCCAAGAGACCCAGTACTTC. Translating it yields CASSDGGGQETQYF.